This T cell receptor beta chain was sequenced for a study of cytomegalovirus exposure and HLA in healthy donors. The PCR made use of 60 Vbeta and 13 Jbeta primers. Sequencing used immunoSEQ multiplex PCR; TCRdb keeps in-frame clones, though not all of them. In all, the sample yields over 55,000 clones. The sequencing input was PBMCs. This TCR derives from a male donor in good health and CMV-seronegative.

This CDR3 reads CASRRTSGRNHEQYF. The CDR3 DNA sequence: TGTGCCAGCAGACGGACTAGCGGGAGAAACCACGAGCAGTACTTC. The chain uses TRBV28 and TRBJ2-7; 13 nucleotides agree with TRBD2. Germline V CDR1 and CDR2: MDHEN, SYDVKM. The junction had 7 bases not matched to a gene; V was cut back by 6 bases and J by 5 bases. The CDR3 runs to 15 residues.